A single sample gave rise to the 24 T cell receptor beta chains below, sequenced in a study of shared clonotypes between healthy human individuals. Repertoires were generated with immunoSEQ multiplex PCR, while TCRdb's copy carries only in-frame clones and drops some. In the table there are roughly 1,500,000 clones, around 98.5% of which are singletons. The sequenced sample was naive CD4+ T cells sorted from blood. Regarding subset: CD45RA+ positively selected. These receptors were collected from a man aged 30 to 45 in good health.

The chain has TRBV15 and TRBJ2-3; the D is unclear. With 0 bases removed from V and 5 bases from J, the gap between germline ends came to 3 bases. This CDR3 is 12 amino acids long. Germline CDR1 reads LNHNV; CDR2 reads YYDKDF (reference sequence). The CDR3 bases are TGTGCCACCAGCAGAGAGGGAGATACGCAGTATTTT. Translating it yields CATSREGDTQYF.

The chain joins TRBV7-6 to TRBJ2-7; D possibly uses TRBD1 or TRBD2 (5 bases each). The CDR3 is made up of 15 amino acids. CDR1 and CDR2 (germline): SGHVS, FNYEAQ. V gave up 0 bases and J gave up 2 bases, with 11 bases separating them. The CDR3: CASSLAGDKAYEQYF. The CDR3 DNA reads TGTGCCAGCAGCTTAGCGGGGGATAAGGCCTACGAGCAGTACTTC.

V gene TRBV7-6 combines with J gene TRBJ1-3; D is possibly TRBD1 (5 bases). Germline values: CDR1 SGHVS, CDR2 FNYEAQ. This CDR3 has 18 amino acids. Trimming took off 5 bases at V and 0 bases at J, with 20 bases between the two ends. CDR3 DNA sequence: TGTGCCAGCAGCACCACCGTTGCCGGACAAAGCTCTGGAAACACCATATATTTT. Its protein is CASSTTVAGQSSGNTIYF.

The V gene is TRBV18, the J gene TRBJ1-3; 8 bases match TRBD1. There are 16 residues in the CDR3. The J segment lost 3 bases and the V segment lost 5 bases, leaving 9 bases of the junction unmatched. CDR1 and CDR2 (germline): KGHSH, LQKENI. In nucleotides, the CDR3 is TGTGCCAGCTCAACAACCGGGACAGGTGTTGGAAACACCATATATTTT. Encoded protein: CASSTTGTGVGNTIYF.

V and J are TRBV6-5 and TRBJ2-1, with 7 bases aligning to TRBD1. V shed 6 bases, J shed 7 bases, and the junction held 6 bases outside the gene matches. There are 13 residues in the CDR3. In germline, CDR1 is MNHEY, CDR2 SVGAGI. CDR3 DNA sequence: TGTGCCAGCAGGCGTGACAGGGTAAATGAGCAGTTCTTC. This codes for CASRRDRVNEQFF.

V gene TRBV14 combines with J gene TRBJ1-1, with D perhaps matching TRBD1 (5 bases). Per the germline V gene, CDR1 is SGHDN and CDR2 is FVKESK. This CDR3 has 11 residues. V lost 6 bases, J lost 6 bases, and 8 bases lay in between. In DNA, the CDR3 is TGTGCCAGCAGGGGGCCAGCTGAAGCTTTCTTT. It yields the protein CASRGPAEAFF.

This sequence joins TRBV11-3 and TRBJ1-1, with D possibly being TRBD1 (6 bases). Trimming removed 5 bases from V and 1 base from J, with 11 bases in between. Germline V gene data show CDR1 as SGHNT and CDR2 as YENEEA. The CDR3 is made up of 14 amino acids. The CDR3 coding sequence is TGTGCCAGCAGCCCAGGGGCAGCGAACACTGAAGCTTTCTTT. Amino acid sequence: CASSPGAANTEAFF.

This chain connects TRBV25-1 to TRBJ1-5; D is unresolved. CDR1 is MGHDK and CDR2 is SYGVNS in the germline V gene. Trimming took off 2 bases at V and 2 bases at J, with 7 bases between the two ends. The CDR3 loop spans 14 amino acids. The CDR3 loop is CASSEGYGNQPQHF. The CDR3 DNA follows: TGTGCCAGCAGTGAAGGTTATGGCAATCAGCCCCAGCATTTT.

The chain uses TRBV10-2 and TRBJ1-2, with a weak D call TRBD1 (6 bases). From germline, CDR1 is WSHSY and CDR2 SAAADI. The V gene lost 3 bases and the J gene lost 0 bases, with 11 bases spanning the gap. CDR3 length: 15 amino acids. CDR3 residues: CASSDLQGTNYGYTF. The CDR3 DNA sequence: TGCGCCAGCAGTGATTTACAGGGAACTAACTATGGCTACACCTTC.

This clone was seen more than once but under ten times. This chain connects TRBV19 to TRBJ1-5; the match to TRBD1 covers 10 bases. CDR1 is LNHDA and CDR2 is SQIVND in the germline V gene (reference sequence). V lost 6 bases to trimming and J lost 0 bases; unmatched junction nucleotides: 17. This CDR3 contains 20 residues. DNA for the CDR3: TGTGCCAGTAGCCCTCTGCGGGACAGGGGCTACCTTTATAGCAATCAGCCCCAGCATTTT. Amino acid sequence: CASSPLRDRGYLYSNQPQHF.

V usage is TRBV19 and J usage is TRBJ2-4; D not resolved. Germline V gene lookup returns CDR1 LNHDA and CDR2 SQIVND (reference sequence). CDR3 size: 16 residues. Trimming pared 3 bases from V and 0 bases from J, leaving 12 bases between. The CDR3 region has the DNA TGTGCCAGTAGTATGGGCCAAATACTAGCCAAAAACATTCAGTACTTC. It yields the protein CASSMGQILAKNIQYF.

This sequence joins TRBV20-1 and TRBJ1-1; D possibly corresponds to TRBD1 (5 bases). This CDR3 region has 11 residues. The V and J ends lost 2 bases and 6 bases respectively, with 7 bases between them. Looked up from germline, CDR1 is DFQATT and CDR2 is SNEGSKA (reference sequence). The CDR3 bases are TGCAGTGCTAGATGGGGGGCTGAAGCTTTCTTT. This gives the protein CSARWGAEAFF.

This clone was detected only once. V and J are TRBV5-8 and TRBJ2-1; 13 nucleotides match TRBD2. Per the germline V gene, CDR1 is SGHTS and CDR2 is YDEGEE. Trimming at V came to 0 bases and at J to 7 bases, leaving 7 bases not matched to a gene. This CDR3 is 17 amino acids long. The CDR3 region is CASSLVWTSGSWNEQFF. The CDR3 nucleotides are TGTGCCAGCAGCTTGGTCTGGACTAGCGGGAGTTGGAATGAGCAGTTCTTC.

The CDR3 region is CASLQDSVQYF. DNA of the CDR3: TGCGCCAGCCTTCAGGACAGCGTCCAGTACTTC. This chain links TRBV5-1 with TRBJ2-5; D possibly corresponds to TRBD1 (6 bases). The CDR3 loop spans 11 amino acids. V lost 7 bases to trimming and J lost 10 bases, with 14 bases between them. Germline-derived CDR1 and CDR2 are SGHRS and YFSETQ.

The chain combines TRBV2 with TRBJ1-5; D not resolved. Trimming stripped 4 bases from V and 5 bases from J, with 9 bases between. CDR3 length: 13 residues. Germline CDR1 reads SNHLY; CDR2 reads FYNNEI. In DNA, the CDR3 is TGTGCCAGCAGTGGATACCTGGATCAGCCCCAGCATTTT. Protein: CASSGYLDQPQHF.

The chain uses TRBV18 and TRBJ2-1; 7 nucleotides line up with TRBD2. Germline V gives CDR1 KGHSH, CDR2 LQKENI. The CDR3 has 13 amino acids. Unmatched junction bases numbered 5, after V lost 3 bases and J lost 9 bases. The CDR3 is CASSPGGDGEQFF. CDR3 bases: TGTGCCAGCTCACCTGGGGGGGACGGTGAGCAGTTCTTC. The full variable domain, its missing parts supplied by reference TRBV18 and TRBJ2-1, is NAGVMQNPRHLVRRRGQEARLRCSPMKGHSHVYWYRQLPEEGLKFMVYLQKENIIDESGMPKERFSAEFPKEGPSILRIQQVVRGDSAAYFCASSPGGDGEQFFGPGTRLTVL.

This clone was counted a single time. The gene calls are TRBV9 and TRBJ2-7; the D is unclear. Germline assignment: CDR1 SGDLS and CDR2 YYNGEE. CDR3 length equals 16 residues. The V gene lost 3 bases and the J gene lost 0 bases, with 16 bases spanning the gap. CDR3 loop: CASSASPSRASYEQYF. For the CDR3, the DNA is TGTGCCAGCAGCGCTTCCCCTTCCCGGGCCTCCTACGAGCAGTACTTC. Drawing the rest from reference TRBV9 and TRBJ2-7, the complete variable domain is DSGVTQTPKHLITATGQRVTLRCSPRSGDLSVYWYQQSLDQGLQFLIQYYNGEERAKGNILERFSAQQFPDLHSELNLSSLELGDSALYFCASSASPSRASYEQYFGPGTRLTVT.

In this sample, this clone turned up once. The rearrangement uses TRBV18 and TRBJ2-3, with no clear D. CDR1 is KGHSH and CDR2 is LQKENI in the germline V gene. The V end lost 6 bases, the J end lost 0 bases, and 10 bases lay between the germline ends. There are 14 residues in the CDR3. CDR3 DNA sequence: TGTGCCAGCTCTCCGGTACCTAGCACAGATACGCAGTATTTT. This gives the protein CASSPVPSTDTQYF.

The chain recombines TRBV7-3 with TRBJ2-7; 7 nucleotides align to TRBD1. The J segment lost 3 bases and the V segment lost 3 bases, leaving 8 bases of the junction unmatched. Germline assignment: CDR1 SGHTA and CDR2 FQGTGA. The CDR3 loop spans 15 amino acids. The CDR3 loop reads CASSLAIGGVYEQYF. DNA of the CDR3: TGTGCCAGCAGCTTGGCGATAGGGGGCGTCTACGAGCAGTACTTC. Combining the CDR3 with reference TRBV7-3 and TRBJ2-7 gives the whole variable domain GAGVSQTPSNKVTEKGKYVELRCDPISGHTALYWYRQSLGQGPEFLIYFQGTGAADDSGLPNDRFFAVRPEGSVSTLKIQRTERGDSAVYLCASSLAIGGVYEQYFGPGTRLTVT.

The rearrangement links TRBV5-1 to TRBJ2-5, with D possibly TRBD2 on 6 matching bases. V was cut by 1 base and J by 5 bases, with 15 bases left in between. CDR1 SGHRS and CDR2 YFSETQ come from the germline V gene. The CDR3 consists of 15 residues. This CDR3 reads CASSLMGGVEETQYF. CDR3 nucleotide sequence: TGCGCCAGCAGCTTGATGGGGGGAGTGGAGGAGACCCAGTACTTC.

The V gene is TRBV7-9, the J gene TRBJ2-6; the D gene is possibly TRBD1 (5 bases). Germline V gene data show CDR1 as SEHNR and CDR2 as FQNEAQ (reference sequence). The CDR3 is made up of 15 amino acids. V lost 5 bases and J lost 2, with 10 bases in between. The CDR3 DNA reads as TGTGCCAGCAGCCCATCAGGGCCTGGGGCCAACGTCCTGACTTTC. Translated: CASSPSGPGANVLTF. The variable domain in full, completed from reference TRBV7-9 and TRBJ2-6, reads DTGVSQNPRHKITKRGQNVTFRCDPISEHNRLYWYRQTLGQGPEFLTYFQNEAQLEKSRLLSDRFSAERPKGSFSTLEIQRTEQGDSAMYLCASSPSGPGANVLTFGAGSRLTVL.

The chain is built from TRBV6-5 and TRBJ2-1; D is undetermined. The CDR3 is made up of 16 amino acids. Looked up from germline, CDR1 is MNHEY and CDR2 is SVGAGI. V was cut by 0 bases and J by 6 bases, with 15 bases left in between. For the CDR3, the DNA is TGTGCCAGCAGTTACTCGAGCGTGACCTTAGGCAATGAGCAGTTCTTC. This sequence encodes CASSYSSVTLGNEQFF.

The chain joins TRBV28 to TRBJ1-2; TRBD1 agrees at 10 bases. The length of the CDR3 is 14 residues. Germline V lookup: CDR1 MDHEN, CDR2 SYDVKM. The junction had 7 bases not matched to a gene; V was cut back by 5 bases and J by 7 bases. CDR3 in amino acids: CASSPGTGEAGYTF. The CDR3 nucleotides read TGTGCCAGCAGTCCTGGGACAGGGGAGGCTGGCTACACCTTC.

The rearrangement uses TRBV7-9 and TRBJ2-5; D perhaps matches TRBD2 (5 bases). Germline V gene sequence: CDR1 SEHNR, CDR2 FQNEAQ (reference sequence). This CDR3 is 13 amino acids long. V shed 6 bases and J shed 1 base, with 9 bases lying between them. The chain's CDR3 is CASRRAIQETQYF. CDR3 in DNA: TGTGCCAGCAGGCGGGCCATCCAAGAGACCCAGTACTTC.